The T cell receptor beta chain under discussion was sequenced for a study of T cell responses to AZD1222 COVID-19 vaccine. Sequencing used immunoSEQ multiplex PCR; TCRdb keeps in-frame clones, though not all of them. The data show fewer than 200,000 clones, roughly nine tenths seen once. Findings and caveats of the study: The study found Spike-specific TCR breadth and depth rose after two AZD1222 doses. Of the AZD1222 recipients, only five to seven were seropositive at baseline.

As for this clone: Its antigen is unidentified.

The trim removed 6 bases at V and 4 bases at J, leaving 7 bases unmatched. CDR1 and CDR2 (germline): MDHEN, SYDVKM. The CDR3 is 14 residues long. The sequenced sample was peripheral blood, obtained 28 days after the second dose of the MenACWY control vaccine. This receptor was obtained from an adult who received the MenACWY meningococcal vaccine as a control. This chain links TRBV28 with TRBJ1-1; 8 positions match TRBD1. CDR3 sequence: CASSQTGASTEAFF. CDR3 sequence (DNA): TGTGCCAGCAGCCAGACAGGGGCGTCCACTGAAGCTTTCTTT.